This record concerns one T cell receptor (beta chain) sequence. The antigen is undetermined. The sample originates from a study of T cell responses to AZD1222 COVID-19 vaccine. Study outcomes and limitations: Distributed over spike, vaccine-associated CD4 TCRs predominated at 160-218 and 743-854. Possibly, clonal diversity was underestimated; donors were largely white British and included more females. Sampling captured repertoires only after the peak T cell response.

TCRdb keeps only in-frame clones here, not all; method: immunoSEQ multiplex PCR. The sample lists tens of thousands of clones, just over 85% occurring once. The germline V and J ends were trimmed by 5 bases and 6 bases, with 8 bases remaining between them. The CDR3 is 12 residues long. CDR1 MGHDK and CDR2 SYGVNS come from the germline V gene. The specimen comprised peripheral blood, sampled on day 0 of MenACWY control vaccination. The J gene is TRBJ1-5, the V gene TRBV25-1, with D uncertain. The receptor comes from an adult in good health. CDR3 amino acids: CASSMRSQPQHF. CDR3 DNA: TGTGCCAGCAGTATGCGCTCTCAGCCCCAGCATTTT.